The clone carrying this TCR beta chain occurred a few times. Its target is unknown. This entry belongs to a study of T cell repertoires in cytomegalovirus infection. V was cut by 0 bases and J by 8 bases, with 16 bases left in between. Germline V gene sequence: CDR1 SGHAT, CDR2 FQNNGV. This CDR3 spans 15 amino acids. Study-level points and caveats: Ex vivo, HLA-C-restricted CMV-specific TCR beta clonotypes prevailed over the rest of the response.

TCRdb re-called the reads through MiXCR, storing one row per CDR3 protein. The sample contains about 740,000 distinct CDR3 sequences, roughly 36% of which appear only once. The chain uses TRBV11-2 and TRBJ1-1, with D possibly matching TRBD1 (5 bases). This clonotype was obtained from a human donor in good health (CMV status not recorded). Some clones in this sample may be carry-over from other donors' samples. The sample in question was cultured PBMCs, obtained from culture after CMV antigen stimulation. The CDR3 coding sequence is TGTGCCAGCAGCTTAGAACCGCGAGGGGCCTCCGAAGCTTTCTTT. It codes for CASSLEPRGASEAFF.